The source of this T cell receptor (beta chain) is a study of blood T cell repertoires in COVID-19. Study overall: Both acute and convalescent COVID-19 samples were obtained from the United States, Italy and Spain. PBMCs, B-cell-depleted T cells, or T cells were the source of the cDNA or gDNA that made up the material.

Original methodology: It was from reference gene primer amplification that nucleated cell counts were estimated. Profiling relied on immunoSEQ multiplex PCR, and the TCRdb table lists in-frame clones only, not all of them. V and J calls and clone size are copied from that table; D and trimming were computed from the DNA. This sample yields about 110,000 clones, of which around 78% are seen a single time; 18% belongs to the top ten. V lost 2 bases to trimming and J lost 6 bases, with 12 bases between them. This CDR3 spans 14 amino acids. Germline loops: CDR1 SGHNT, CDR2 YYREEE (reference sequence). The chain carries TRBV5-4 and TRBJ1-5; D is undetermined. This TCR came from a woman aged 60 to 75 with acute or convalescent COVID-19. The specimen was peripheral blood. The CDR3 region is CASSFGREGQPQHF. As DNA, the CDR3 is TGTGCCAGCAGCTTCGGAAGGGAGGGTCAGCCCCAGCATTTT.